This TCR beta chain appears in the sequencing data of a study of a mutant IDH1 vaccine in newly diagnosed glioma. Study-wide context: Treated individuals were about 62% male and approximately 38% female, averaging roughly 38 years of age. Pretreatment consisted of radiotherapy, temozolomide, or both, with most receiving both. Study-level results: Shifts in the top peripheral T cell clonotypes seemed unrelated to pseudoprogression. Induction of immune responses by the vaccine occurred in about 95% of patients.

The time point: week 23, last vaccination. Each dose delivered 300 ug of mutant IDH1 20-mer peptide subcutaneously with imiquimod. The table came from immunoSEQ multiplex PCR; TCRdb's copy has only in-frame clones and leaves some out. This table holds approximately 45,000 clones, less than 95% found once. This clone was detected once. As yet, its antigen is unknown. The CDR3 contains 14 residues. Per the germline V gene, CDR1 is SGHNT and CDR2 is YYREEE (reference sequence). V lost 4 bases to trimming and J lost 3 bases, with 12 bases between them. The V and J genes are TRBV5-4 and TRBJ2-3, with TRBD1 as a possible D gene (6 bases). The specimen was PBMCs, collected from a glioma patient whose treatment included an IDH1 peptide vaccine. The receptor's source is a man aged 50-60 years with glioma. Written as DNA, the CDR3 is TGTGCCAGCAGCCCCGGACAGTTGACAGATACGCAGTATTTT. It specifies CASSPGQLTDTQYF.